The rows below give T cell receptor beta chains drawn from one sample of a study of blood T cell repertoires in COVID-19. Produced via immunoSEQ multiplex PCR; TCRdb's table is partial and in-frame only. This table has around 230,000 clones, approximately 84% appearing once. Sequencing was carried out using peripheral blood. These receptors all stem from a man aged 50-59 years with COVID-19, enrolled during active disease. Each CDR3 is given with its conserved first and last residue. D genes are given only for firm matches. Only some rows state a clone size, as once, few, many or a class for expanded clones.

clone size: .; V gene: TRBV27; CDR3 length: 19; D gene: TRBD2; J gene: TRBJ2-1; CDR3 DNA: TGTGCCAGCAGTTTATTTCAGCGGGGGGCTCCAAGCTCCTACAATGAGCAGTTCTTC; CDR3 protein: CASSLFQRGAPSSYNEQFF
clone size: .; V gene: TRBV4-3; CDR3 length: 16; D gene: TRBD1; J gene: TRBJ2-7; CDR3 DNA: TGCGCCAGCAGCCAAGTGCTGGGACAGGGAATTGGGGAGCAGTACTTC; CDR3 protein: CASSQVLGQGIGEQYF
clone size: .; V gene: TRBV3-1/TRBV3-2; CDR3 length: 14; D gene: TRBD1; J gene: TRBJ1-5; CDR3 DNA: TGTGCCAGCAGCCTTGGGACAGGGAATCAGCCCCAGCATTTT; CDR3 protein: CASSLGTGNQPQHF
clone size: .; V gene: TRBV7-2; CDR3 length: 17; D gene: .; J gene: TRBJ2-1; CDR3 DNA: TGTGCCAGCAGCTTAGCCTATAGCCGGAGCTCCTACAATGAGCAGTTCTTC; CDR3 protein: CASSLAYSRSSYNEQFF
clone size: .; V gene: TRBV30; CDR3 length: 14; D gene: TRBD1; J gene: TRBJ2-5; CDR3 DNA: TGTGCCTGGAGTTCTACAGGGGCGGAAGGGACCCAGTACTTC; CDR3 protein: CAWSSTGAEGTQYF
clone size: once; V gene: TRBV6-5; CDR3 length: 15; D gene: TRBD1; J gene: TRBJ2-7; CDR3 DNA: TGTGCCAGCAGTTACTCGAAGGACAGGGGATGGGAGCAGTACTTC; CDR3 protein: CASSYSKDRGWEQYF
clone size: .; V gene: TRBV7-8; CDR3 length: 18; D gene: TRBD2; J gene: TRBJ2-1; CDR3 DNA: TGTGCCAGCAGCTTAAGGTCAAGCGGGGGGGTCGGCTACAATGAGCAGTTCTTC; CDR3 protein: CASSLRSSGGVGYNEQFF
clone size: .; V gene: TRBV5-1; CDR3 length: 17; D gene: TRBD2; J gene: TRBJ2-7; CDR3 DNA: TGCGCCAGCAGCCTGGGACTAGCGGGAGGTCCGGGGTACGAGCAGTACTTC; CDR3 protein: CASSLGLAGGPGYEQYF
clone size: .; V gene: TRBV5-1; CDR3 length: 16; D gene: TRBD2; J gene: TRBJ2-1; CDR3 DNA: TGCGCCAGCAGCTTGGTGGCTGCGGGAGGTTTCAATGAGCAGTTCTTC; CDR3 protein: CASSLVAAGGFNEQFF
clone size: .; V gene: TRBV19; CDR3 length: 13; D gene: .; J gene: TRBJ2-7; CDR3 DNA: TGTGCCAGTAGTATTGGAGGGATCAACGAGCAGTACTTC; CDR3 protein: CASSIGGINEQYF
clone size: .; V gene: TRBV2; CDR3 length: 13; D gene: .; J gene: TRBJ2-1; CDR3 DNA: TGTGCCAGCACCCTCAGTTCGTACAATGAGCAGTTCTTC; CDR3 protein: CASTLSSYNEQFF
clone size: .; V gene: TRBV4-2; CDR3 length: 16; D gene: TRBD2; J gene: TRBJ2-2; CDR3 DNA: TGTGCCAGCAGCCAAGCCAGCGGGGGGGAAACCGGGGAGCTGTTTTTT; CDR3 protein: CASSQASGGETGELFF
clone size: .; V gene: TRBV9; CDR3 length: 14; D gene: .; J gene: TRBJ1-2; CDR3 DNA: TGTGCCAGCAGCGCAGGGAGGGGGGGCTATGGCTACACCTTC; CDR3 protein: CASSAGRGGYGYTF
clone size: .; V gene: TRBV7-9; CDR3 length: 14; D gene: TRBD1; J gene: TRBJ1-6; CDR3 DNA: TGTGCCAGCAGCCAAGACAGGGGATCGAATCCCCTCCACTTT; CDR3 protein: CASSQDRGSNPLHF
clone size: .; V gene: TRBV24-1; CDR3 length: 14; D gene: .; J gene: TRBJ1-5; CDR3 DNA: TGTGCCACCAGTGAAACGACAGAATCTCAGCCCCAGCATTTT; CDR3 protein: CATSETTESQPQHF
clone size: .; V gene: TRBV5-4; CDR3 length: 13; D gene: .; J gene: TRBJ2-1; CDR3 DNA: TGTGCCAGCAGCCCCTATTCGGGTACTGAGCAGTTCTTC; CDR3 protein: CASSPYSGTEQFF
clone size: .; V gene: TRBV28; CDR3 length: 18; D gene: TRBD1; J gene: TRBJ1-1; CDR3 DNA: TGTGCCAGCAGTCCAGGGACAGGGAGCGTGGGAGTTGACACTGAAGCTTTCTTT; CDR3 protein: CASSPGTGSVGVDTEAFF
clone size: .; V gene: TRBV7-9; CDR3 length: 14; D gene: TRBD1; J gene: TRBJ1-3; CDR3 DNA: TGTGCCAGCAGCCCGAAGACAGGGGGAAACACCATATATTTT; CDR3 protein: CASSPKTGGNTIYF
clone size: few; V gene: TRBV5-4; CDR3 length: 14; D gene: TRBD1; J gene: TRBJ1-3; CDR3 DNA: TGTGCCAGCAGCCCCGACAGGGGTGGAAACACCATATATTTT; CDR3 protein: CASSPDRGGNTIYF
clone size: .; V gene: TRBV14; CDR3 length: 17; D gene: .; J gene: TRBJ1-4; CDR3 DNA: TGTGCCAGCAGCCAAACGACAGGAGGCTTCACTAATGAAAAACTGTTTTTT; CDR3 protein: CASSQTTGGFTNEKLFF
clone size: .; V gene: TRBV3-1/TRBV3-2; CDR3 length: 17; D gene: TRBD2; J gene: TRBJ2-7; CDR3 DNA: TGTGCCAGCAGCCAAGGCCTTCAACTAGCGGGAACCTACGAGCAGTACTTC; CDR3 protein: CASSQGLQLAGTYEQYF
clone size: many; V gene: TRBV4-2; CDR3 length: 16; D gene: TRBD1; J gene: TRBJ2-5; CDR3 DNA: TGTGCCAGCAGCCAAGAGGGGACAGGGAGTGTCGAGACCCAGTACTTC; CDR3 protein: CASSQEGTGSVETQYF
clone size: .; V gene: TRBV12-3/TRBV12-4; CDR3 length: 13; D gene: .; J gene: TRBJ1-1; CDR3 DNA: TGTGCCAGCAGTTTATCGGGGGGCACTGAAGCTTTCTTT; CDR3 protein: CASSLSGGTEAFF
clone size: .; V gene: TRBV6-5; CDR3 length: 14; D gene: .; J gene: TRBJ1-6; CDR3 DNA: TGTGCCAGCGTACCGGAGAGCTATAATTCACCCCTCCACTTT; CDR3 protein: CASVPESYNSPLHF
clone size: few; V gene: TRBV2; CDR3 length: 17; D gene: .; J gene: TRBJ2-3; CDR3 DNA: TGTGCCAGCAGTGGACCAATTCTAGCGCGCCCCGCAGATACGCAGTATTTT; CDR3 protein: CASSGPILARPADTQYF
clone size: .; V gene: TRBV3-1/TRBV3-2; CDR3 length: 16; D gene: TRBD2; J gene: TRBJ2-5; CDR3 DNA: TGTGCCAGCAGTTCCGGGACTAGTCCTTTCCAAGAGACCCAGTACTTC; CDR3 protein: CASSSGTSPFQETQYF
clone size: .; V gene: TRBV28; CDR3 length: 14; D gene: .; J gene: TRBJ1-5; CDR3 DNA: TGTGCCAGCAGTTTATACAGGGATAATCAGCCCCAGCATTTT; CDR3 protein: CASSLYRDNQPQHF
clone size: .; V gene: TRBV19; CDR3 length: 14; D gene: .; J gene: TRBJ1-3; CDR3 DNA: TGTGCCAGTGGACAGCTGGACTCTGGAAACACCATATATTTT; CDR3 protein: CASGQLDSGNTIYF